This TCR beta chain was retrieved from a study of early T cells in non-severe SARS-CoV-2 infection. Overall study findings and caveats: Sequences matched to VDJdb favored anti-spike CD8 responses, while private and CD4 specificities were missed.

There are a few counts of this clonotype. Its antigen is unknown. Individual cDNA molecules received unique molecular identifiers during library preparation. TCRdb passed the 5' RACE reads through MiXCR, listing each CDR3 protein once. The sample includes 55,000 to 80,000 distinct CDR3 sequences, approximately 10% seen only once; the top ten take 5.7%. The CDR3 is 17 residues long. This specimen consisted of whole blood, obtained at baseline. This receptor was identified in an adult who was a healthcare worker with PCR-confirmed SARS-CoV-2 infection or an uninfected control (not recorded which). V gene TRBV21-1 combines with J gene TRBJ2-7; the D call TRBD1 from the table was never checked on the DNA. TRBV21-1 is deemed a pseudogene. The CDR3 DNA is TGTGCCAGCAGCAGTATGCTACCGGGACAGGGGGCGGGCGAGCAGTACTTC. Translated, it gives CASSSMLPGQGAGEQYF.